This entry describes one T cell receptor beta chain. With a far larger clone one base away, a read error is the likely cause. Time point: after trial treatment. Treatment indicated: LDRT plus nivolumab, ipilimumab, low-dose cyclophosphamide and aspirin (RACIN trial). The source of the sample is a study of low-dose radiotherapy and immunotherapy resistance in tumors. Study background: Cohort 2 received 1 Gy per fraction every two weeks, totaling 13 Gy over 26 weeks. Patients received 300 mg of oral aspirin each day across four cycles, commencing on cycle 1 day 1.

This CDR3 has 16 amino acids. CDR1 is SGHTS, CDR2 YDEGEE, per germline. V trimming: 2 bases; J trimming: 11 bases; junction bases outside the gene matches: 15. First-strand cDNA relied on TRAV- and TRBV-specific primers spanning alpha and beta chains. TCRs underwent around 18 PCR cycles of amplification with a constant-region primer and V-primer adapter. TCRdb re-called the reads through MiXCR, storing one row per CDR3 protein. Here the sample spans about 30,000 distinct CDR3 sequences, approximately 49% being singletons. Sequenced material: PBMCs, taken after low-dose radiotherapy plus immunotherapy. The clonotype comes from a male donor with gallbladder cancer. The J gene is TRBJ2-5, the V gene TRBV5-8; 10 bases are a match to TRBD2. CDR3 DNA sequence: TGTGCCAGCAGCTTAGTAAGCAGCGGGAGGGCCGATGAGCAGTACTTC. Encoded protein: CASSLVSSGRADEQYF.